A selection of T cell receptor beta chains follows, all from one sample in a study of OX40 agonist ivuxolimab in advanced cancers. Sequencing was performed with immunoSEQ multiplex PCR; in TCRdb, only in-frame clones are kept and a portion is missing. The data hold approximately 88,000 clones, with around nine tenths observed a single time. Here the sequenced sample was CD4+ or CD8+ T cells sorted from blood, taken in a trial of the OX40 agonist ivuxolimab. Every receptor here comes from an adult with an advanced solid tumor such as melanoma, head and neck, liver or kidney cancer. Each CDR3 is given with its conserved first and last residue. The D gene is left open where the match is weak. Size tells how often a clone was seen (once, few, many) or the class of an expanded clone, and some rows leave it out.

d_call: NA
v_call: TRBV6-5
clone_size: NA
j_call: TRBJ1-5
cdr3_nt: TGTGCCAGCAGAACGGGGAGTCAGCCCCAGCATTTT
cdr3_aa: CASRTGSQPQHF

d_call: NA
v_call: TRBV6-6
clone_size: NA
j_call: TRBJ1-6
cdr3_nt: TGTGCCAGCAGTTCCTTTAACTCACCCCTCCACTTT
cdr3_aa: CASSSFNSPLHF

d_call: NA
v_call: TRBV4-1
clone_size: NA
j_call: TRBJ2-5
cdr3_nt: TGCGCCAGCAGCCAAGTAATTCAAGAGACCCAGTACTTC
cdr3_aa: CASSQVIQETQYF

d_call: NA
v_call: TRBV19
clone_size: few
j_call: TRBJ1-2
cdr3_nt: TGTGCCAGTAGTATATCACGGGGCACCACTAACTATGGCTACACCTTC
cdr3_aa: CASSISRGTTNYGYTF

d_call: NA
v_call: TRBV29-1
clone_size: NA
j_call: TRBJ1-3
cdr3_nt: TGCAGCGTTGACACAGGCTCTGGAAACACCATATATTTT
cdr3_aa: CSVDTGSGNTIYF

d_call: TRBD1
v_call: TRBV15
clone_size: NA
j_call: TRBJ1-3
cdr3_nt: TGTGCCACCAGCAGAGCGTCTGGGCGACAGGGCGGAAACACCATATATTTT
cdr3_aa: CATSRASGRQGGNTIYF

d_call: TRBD2
v_call: TRBV5-1
clone_size: once
j_call: TRBJ2-3
cdr3_nt: TGCGCCAGCAGCTTTCTAGGGACTAGCGATTTCACAGATACGCAGTATTTT
cdr3_aa: CASSFLGTSDFTDTQYF

d_call: TRBD1
v_call: TRBV11-2
clone_size: NA
j_call: TRBJ1-2
cdr3_nt: TGTGCCAGCAGCCTCGACGCGACAGGGCTAGGTGGCTACACCTTC
cdr3_aa: CASSLDATGLGGYTF

d_call: NA
v_call: TRBV6-4
clone_size: NA
j_call: TRBJ1-6
cdr3_nt: TGTGCCAGCAGTGATTTCCATGGCGCGCCTCTCTCAGGGGATAATTCACCCCTCCACTTT
cdr3_aa: CASSDFHGAPLSGDNSPLHF

d_call: NA
v_call: TRBV2
clone_size: NA
j_call: TRBJ2-2
cdr3_nt: TGTGCCAGCAGTGGGCTTTACAGGGAAGGGGACACCGGGGAGCTGTTTTTT
cdr3_aa: CASSGLYREGDTGELFF

d_call: NA
v_call: TRBV11-2
clone_size: NA
j_call: TRBJ1-4
cdr3_nt: TGTGCCAGCAGGGGGAGTTGGGCTAATGAAAAACTGTTTTTT
cdr3_aa: CASRGSWANEKLFF

d_call: TRBD1
v_call: TRBV7-3
clone_size: once
j_call: TRBJ2-7
cdr3_nt: TGTGCCAGCAGCTTAGGGACAGCGCCCTACGAGCAGTACTTC
cdr3_aa: CASSLGTAPYEQYF

d_call: TRBD2
v_call: TRBV10-3
clone_size: NA
j_call: TRBJ2-1
cdr3_nt: TGTGCCATCAGGACTAGCGGGTCCAACAATGAGCAGTTCTTC
cdr3_aa: CAIRTSGSNNEQFF

d_call: TRBD2
v_call: TRBV7-2
clone_size: NA
j_call: TRBJ2-3
cdr3_nt: TGTGCCAGCAGCCTCGTTATAAGGCCTAGCGGGGGTAGTGATACGCAGTATTTT
cdr3_aa: CASSLVIRPSGGSDTQYF

d_call: NA
v_call: TRBV7-9
clone_size: NA
j_call: TRBJ1-4
cdr3_nt: TGTGCCAGCAGCTTAGGGGGAAACGAAGAAAAACTGTTTTTT
cdr3_aa: CASSLGGNEEKLFF

d_call: NA
v_call: TRBV29-1
clone_size: NA
j_call: TRBJ1-1
cdr3_nt: TGCAGCGTTGATCCCGCAGGTTTAGGCACTGAAGCTTTCTTT
cdr3_aa: CSVDPAGLGTEAFF

d_call: NA
v_call: TRBV7-3
clone_size: NA
j_call: TRBJ2-2
cdr3_nt: TGTGCCAGCAGCTTATACGGACGTACAAACACCGGGGAGCTGTTTTTT
cdr3_aa: CASSLYGRTNTGELFF

d_call: TRBD2
v_call: TRBV6-5
clone_size: NA
j_call: TRBJ2-1
cdr3_nt: TGTGCCAGCAGCCTTGGGGGGGTATACAATGAGCAGTTCTTC
cdr3_aa: CASSLGGVYNEQFF

d_call: NA
v_call: TRBV2
clone_size: NA
j_call: TRBJ2-7
cdr3_nt: TGTGCCAGCAACTTACTCTACGAGCAGTACTTC
cdr3_aa: CASNLLYEQYF

d_call: TRBD1
v_call: TRBV6-5
clone_size: NA
j_call: TRBJ1-2
cdr3_nt: TGTGCCAGCAGTTACCAGGGGGCAAAATATGGCTACACCTTC
cdr3_aa: CASSYQGAKYGYTF

d_call: NA
v_call: TRBV21-1
clone_size: NA
j_call: TRBJ1-1
cdr3_nt: TGTGCCAGCAGCACCTACTTATTGAACACTGAAGCTTTCTTT
cdr3_aa: CASSTYLLNTEAFF

d_call: NA
v_call: TRBV9
clone_size: NA
j_call: TRBJ2-2
cdr3_nt: TGTGCCAGCAGCGTAGTCGGCTCCACCGGGGAGCTGTTTTTT
cdr3_aa: CASSVVGSTGELFF

d_call: NA
v_call: TRBV4-1
clone_size: NA
j_call: TRBJ2-3
cdr3_nt: TGCGCCAGCAGCCAAGAATCCAGGGGAGGCCCAGATACGCAGTATTTT
cdr3_aa: CASSQESRGGPDTQYF

d_call: TRBD2
v_call: TRBV4-2
clone_size: NA
j_call: TRBJ2-7
cdr3_nt: TGTGCCAGCAGCCAAGAGAGCGGGGGGGCCCTATACGAGCAGTACTTC
cdr3_aa: CASSQESGGALYEQYF